A single sample is the source of the 17 T cell receptor beta chains below, sequenced in a study of post-analysis software for immune sequencing data. Every TCR beta cDNA library bore unique molecular identifiers. TCRdb re-derived calls from the PCR reads in MiXCR, one entry per CDR3 protein. The sample includes more than 350,000 distinct CDR3 sequences, over 30% of them seen just once. Notes on the study in general: Compared with controls, patients had more of roughly 5 TRBV segments, including TRBV5-6, TRBV5-1 and TRBV20-1.

For these receptors, no antigen is known. Sequencing was carried out using blood. These receptors were taken from a girl aged 2-15 years with multiple sclerosis.

The chain recombines TRBV4-1 with TRBJ1-4, with D possibly TRBD1 on 5 matching bases. CDR1 and CDR2 (germline): MGHRA, YSYEKL. The V and J ends lost 5 bases and 8 bases respectively, with 12 bases between them. The CDR3 consists of 13 residues. The CDR3 loop is CASSFAGSEKLFF. The CDR3 DNA reads as TGCGCCAGCAGCTTCGCAGGGTCGGAAAAACTGTTTTTT.

This chain uses TRBV11-2 with TRBJ2-7; 12 nucleotides match TRBD2. V lost 5 bases to trimming and J lost 2 bases; unmatched junction nucleotides: 13. The CDR3 loop spans 18 amino acids. Germline-derived CDR1 and CDR2 are SGHAT and FQNNGV. As DNA, the CDR3 is TGTGCCAGCAGCGCCCGGACTAGCGGGATCGTCAGCCCCTACGAGCAGTACTTC. The encoded protein is CASSARTSGIVSPYEQYF.

This clonotype was counted a few times. This chain joins TRBV20-1 and TRBJ2-5; TRBD2 matches 11 bases. The J call may be in error: the DNA end matches TRBJ2-7 better. Germline-derived CDR1 and CDR2 are DFQATT and SNEGSKA (reference sequence). The length of the CDR3 is 17 residues. CDR3 sequence: CSARLLIAGGRLDEQYF. The CDR3 coding sequence is TGCAGTGCCCGCCTACTCATAGCGGGGGGGCGCTTGGACGAGCAGTACTTC.

This clonotype has a handful of counts. This rearrangement joins TRBV25-1 to TRBJ2-7; 9 bases fit TRBD1. This CDR3 contains 14 residues. The germline CDR1 and CDR2 sequences are MGHDK and SYGVNS. The J segment lost 5 bases and the V segment lost 2 bases, leaving 4 bases of the junction unmatched. CDR3 bases: TGTGCCAGCAGTGAACCAGGGACAGGGAACGAGCAGTACTTC. This encodes CASSEPGTGNEQYF.

This chain uses TRBV6-5 with TRBJ1-2; TRBD1 agrees at 8 bases. The germline gives CDR1 MNHEY, CDR2 SVGAGI. The CDR3 has 16 residues. Trimming cost V 2 bases and J 4 bases; bases outside gene matches: 9. CDR3 DNA: TGTGCCAGCAGTTACGTCTATGGACAGGGAGGCTATGGCTACACCTTC. Residues: CASSYVYGQGGYGYTF.

This chain connects TRBV20-1 to TRBJ1-1; D perhaps matches TRBD1 (6 bases). Germline V gives CDR1 DFQATT, CDR2 SNEGSKA (reference sequence). The CDR3 sequence is 12 residues long. CDR3 loop: CSLQGFWTEAFF. The CDR3 region has the DNA TGCAGCCTACAGGGATTTTGGACTGAAGCTTTCTTT.

This clonotype occurred a few times. The chain recombines TRBV7-9 with TRBJ2-7; tentatively, D is TRBD2 (5 bases). CDR3 length equals 14 residues. V lost 2 bases and J lost 0, with 8 bases in between. Per germline, CDR1 SEHNR and CDR2 FQNEAQ (reference sequence). CDR3 sequence reads: CASSLRGHSYEQYF. The CDR3 DNA sequence: TGTGCCAGCAGCTTAAGAGGGCACTCCTACGAGCAGTACTTC.

V and J are TRBV7-2 and TRBJ2-3; 8 positions match TRBD2. Germline assignment: CDR1 SGHTA and CDR2 FQGNSA. V was clipped by 6 bases and J by 1 base; unmatched bases: 9. The CDR3 consists of 16 residues. In DNA, the CDR3 is TGTGCCAGCAGTCAAGTTGCGGGACTAGGCACAGATACGCAGTATTTT. Its translation: CASSQVAGLGTDTQYF.

The chain has TRBV28 and TRBJ1-5; TRBD1 might be the D (5 bases). V lost 5 bases to trimming and J lost 6 bases, with 20 bases between them. The CDR3 runs 16 residues. Germline loops: CDR1 MDHEN, CDR2 SYDVKM. The CDR3 DNA follows: TGTGCCAGCAGTCCTTCGGGGCAGTTAAGGGGTCAGCCCCAGCATTTT. Translated, it gives CASSPSGQLRGQPQHF.

The J gene is TRBJ1-2, the V gene TRBV5-1; TRBD1 aligns across 7 bases. Germline trimming cut 2 bases from V and 6 bases from J; bases unmatched to any gene: 7. Germline V lookup: CDR1 SGHRS, CDR2 YFSETQ. CDR3 length: 14 amino acids. The chain's CDR3 is CASSFQGGEDGYTF. The CDR3 DNA reads as TGCGCCAGCAGCTTTCAGGGGGGTGAGGATGGCTACACCTTC.

V and J are TRBV10-3 and TRBJ1-4, with TRBD1 matching 9 bases. Per germline, CDR1 ENHRY and CDR2 SYGVKD. Trimming removed 10 bases from V and 5 bases from J; junction bases left unmatched: 8. The CDR3 extends over 14 amino acids. CDR3 sequence (DNA): TGTGCCACCGCGGTCGGGACAGGGAATGAAAAACTGTTTTTT. This translates into CATAVGTGNEKLFF.

This clonotype was detected only once. Mismatch with germline at one junction end may stem from a read error. The rearrangement joins TRBV9 to TRBJ2-1, with 7 nucleotides matching TRBD1. The germline V gene encodes CDR1 SGDLS and CDR2 YYNGEE. The CDR3 sequence is 16 residues long. DNA of the CDR3: TGTGCCGGCAGCCCCACGACAGGGAAGGGGTACAATGAGCAGTTCTTC. Encoded protein: CAGSPTTGKGYNEQFF.

V is TRBV4-1 and J is TRBJ2-5; a weak D match, TRBD2 (6 bases). The CDR3 runs to 16 residues. Trimming pared 3 bases from V and 5 bases from J, leaving 19 bases between. Per germline, CDR1 MGHRA and CDR2 YSYEKL. CDR3 coding DNA: TGCGCCAGCAGCCAGTATGCACTAGCCATGGGGGAGACCCAGTACTTC. Protein: CASSQYALAMGETQYF.

This clonotype was counted many times. The chain links TRBV28 to TRBJ2-3; no firm D call. CDR3 size: 11 residues. The V and J ends lost 4 bases and 5 bases respectively, with 4 bases between them. The germline V gene has CDR1 MDHEN and CDR2 SYDVKM. In nucleotides, the CDR3 is TGTGCCAGCAGTTCTCTAGATACGCAGTATTTT. It specifies CASSSLDTQYF. Combining the CDR3 with reference TRBV28 and TRBJ2-3 gives the whole variable domain DVKVTQSSRYLVKRTGEKVFLECVQDMDHENMFWYRQDPGLGLRLIYFSYDVKMKEKGDIPEGYSVSREKKERFSLILESASTNQTSMYLCASSSLDTQYFGPGTRLTVL.

The chain recombines TRBV6-2 or TRBV6-3 with TRBJ1-1; the D gene is possibly TRBD1 (5 bases). V lost 6 bases and J 1 base, leaving 15 bases between the germline ends. CDR1 and CDR2 (germline): MNHEY, SVGEGT. CDR3 length: 15 residues. The DNA of the CDR3 is TGTGCCAGCAGCAACGGGGGTCGGACGAACACTGAAGCTTTCTTT. Residues: CASSNGGRTNTEAFF.

The chain carries TRBV28 and TRBJ1-2, with a tentative D call TRBD1 (5 bases). CDR3 length equals 16 residues. V shed 8 bases and J shed 0 bases, with 19 bases lying between them. Germline lookup yields CDR1 MDHEN and CDR2 SYDVKM. CDR3 residues: CASGGRTRESNYGYTF. In DNA form, the CDR3 reads TGTGCCAGCGGCGGACGGACCAGGGAATCTAACTATGGCTACACCTTC.

This clonotype was seen a handful of times. V usage is TRBV20-1 and J usage is TRBJ2-1, with 11 bases identical to TRBD2. The CDR3 spans 15 residues. J was trimmed by 4 bases and V by 5 bases; bases with no gene match: 7. CDR1 and CDR2 (germline): DFQATT, SNEGSKA (reference sequence). The CDR3 nucleotides are TGCAGTGCTGATACACTAGCGGGAGTATACAATGAGCAGTTCTTC. Its translation: CSADTLAGVYNEQFF.